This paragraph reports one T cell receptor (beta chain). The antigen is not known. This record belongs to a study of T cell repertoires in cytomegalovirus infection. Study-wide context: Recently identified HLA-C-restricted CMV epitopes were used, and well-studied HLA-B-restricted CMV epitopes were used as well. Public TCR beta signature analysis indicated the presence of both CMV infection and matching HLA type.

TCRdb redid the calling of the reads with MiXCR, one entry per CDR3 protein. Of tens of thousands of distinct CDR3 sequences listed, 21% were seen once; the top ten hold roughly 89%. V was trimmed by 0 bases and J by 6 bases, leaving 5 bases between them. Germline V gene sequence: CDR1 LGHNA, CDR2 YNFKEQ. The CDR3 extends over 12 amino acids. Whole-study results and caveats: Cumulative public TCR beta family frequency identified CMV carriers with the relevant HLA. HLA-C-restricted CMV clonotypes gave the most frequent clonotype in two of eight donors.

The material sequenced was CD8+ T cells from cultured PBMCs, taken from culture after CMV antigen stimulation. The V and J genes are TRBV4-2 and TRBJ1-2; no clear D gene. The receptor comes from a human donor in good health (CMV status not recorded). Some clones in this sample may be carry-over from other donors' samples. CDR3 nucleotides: TGTGCCAGCAGCCAAGATGACCATGGCTACACCTTC. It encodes CASSQDDHGYTF.